This T cell receptor beta chain was obtained from a study of monozygotic twins with inflammatory bowel disease. Findings of the study overall: No separation of different T cell subtypes was possible. Immunosuppressive treatment differences may have increased patient repertoire variability. The co-twins with IBD showed lower TCRbeta diversity (inverse Simpson) than their healthy siblings.

Total RNA from whole blood was isolated with no T cell sorting. This CDR3 contains 14 residues. TCRdb re-called the 5' RACE reads, yielding one record per CDR3 amino acid sequence without DNA. The data show over 100,000 distinct CDR3 sequences, and the top ten clones hold 9.5% to 15%. Comments on this clonotype: The antigen remains unidentified.

Sequencing was done on a sample of blood. The clonotype originates from a human donor with ulcerative colitis or Crohn's disease, or a healthy co-twin of an affected twin (not recorded which). The chain joins TRBV12-3 or TRBV12-4 to TRBJ2-1; TCRdb returns TRBD2, unconfirmable since there is no DNA. The CDR3 sequence: CASSVGRLNNEQFF.